This TCR beta chain was captured in a study of CD8 T cells in ankylosing spondylitis. The CDR3 is made up of 15 amino acids. V was shortened by 5 bases and J by 5 bases, with 16 bases between the two germline ends. Germline V lookup: CDR1 SGHVS, CDR2 FQNEAQ. Regarding the study as a whole: Prior literature has documented some motif variants in synovial fluid and blood from reactive arthritis. In peripheral blood, disease-linked CD8+ clones occurred at relatively low frequencies. Blood from ankylosing spondylitis patients appeared to carry a characteristic roughly eight-variant TCR beta motif. Matched synovial fluid from ankylosing spondylitis patients was reported to be enriched for disease-linked clones.

With respect to this clonotype: Its antigen remains unknown.

Scientists made TCR beta libraries using quantitative 5'-RACE with molecular barcodes. Each CDR3 protein gets one entry after TCRdb re-called the 5' RACE reads with MiXCR. The data contain approximately 440,000 distinct CDR3 sequences, approximately 17% of them singletons. V usage is TRBV7-8 and J usage is TRBJ2-1; no reliable D call. The clonotype was recovered from a male donor with ankylosing spondylitis. The material sequenced was blood, either unsorted or a sorted T cell fraction (not recorded which). Written as DNA, the CDR3 is TGTGCCAGCAGCCCAATAGGTCCCCTGGACAATGAGCAGTTCTTC. It yields the protein CASSPIGPLDNEQFF.